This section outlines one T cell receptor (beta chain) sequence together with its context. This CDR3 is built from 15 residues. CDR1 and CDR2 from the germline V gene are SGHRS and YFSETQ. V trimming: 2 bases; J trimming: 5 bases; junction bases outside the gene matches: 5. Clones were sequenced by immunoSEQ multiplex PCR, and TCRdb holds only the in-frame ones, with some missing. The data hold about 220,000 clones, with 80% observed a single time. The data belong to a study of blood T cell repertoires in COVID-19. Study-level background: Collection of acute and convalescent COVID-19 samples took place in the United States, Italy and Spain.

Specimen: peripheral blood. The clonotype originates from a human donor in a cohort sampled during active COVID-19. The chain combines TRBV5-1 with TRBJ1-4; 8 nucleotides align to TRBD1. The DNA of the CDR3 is TGCGCCAGCAGCTTCACCGGGACAGGAAATGAAAAACTGTTTTTT. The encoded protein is CASSFTGTGNEKLFF.